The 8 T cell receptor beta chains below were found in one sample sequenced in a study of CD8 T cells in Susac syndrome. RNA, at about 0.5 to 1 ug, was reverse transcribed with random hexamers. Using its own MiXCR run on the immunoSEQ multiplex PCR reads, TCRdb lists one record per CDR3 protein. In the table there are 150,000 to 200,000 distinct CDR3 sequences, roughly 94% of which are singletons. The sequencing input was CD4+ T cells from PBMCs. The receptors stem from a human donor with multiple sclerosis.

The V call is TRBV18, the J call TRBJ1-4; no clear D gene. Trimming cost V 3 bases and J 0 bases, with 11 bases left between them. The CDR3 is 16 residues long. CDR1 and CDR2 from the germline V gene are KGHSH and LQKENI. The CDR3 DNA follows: TGTGCCAGCTCACCCCTTAGGGAGGCAACTAATGAAAAACTGTTTTTT. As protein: CASSPLREATNEKLFF.

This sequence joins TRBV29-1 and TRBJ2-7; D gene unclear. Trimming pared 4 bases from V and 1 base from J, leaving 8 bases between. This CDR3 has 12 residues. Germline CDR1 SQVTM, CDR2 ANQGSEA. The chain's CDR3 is CSVVPGSYEQYF. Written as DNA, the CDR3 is TGCAGCGTTGTCCCGGGTTCCTACGAGCAGTACTTC.

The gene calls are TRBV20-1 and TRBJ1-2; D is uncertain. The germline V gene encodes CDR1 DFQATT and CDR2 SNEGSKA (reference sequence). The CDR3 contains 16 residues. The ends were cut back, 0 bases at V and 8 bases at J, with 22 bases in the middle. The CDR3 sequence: CSARDPHGLGSRGYTF. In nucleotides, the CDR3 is TGCAGTGCTAGAGATCCCCATGGGTTGGGTAGCAGGGGCTACACCTTC.

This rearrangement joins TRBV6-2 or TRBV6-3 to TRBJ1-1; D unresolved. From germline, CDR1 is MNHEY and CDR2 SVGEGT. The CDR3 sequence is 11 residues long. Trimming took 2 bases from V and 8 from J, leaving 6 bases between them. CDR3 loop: CASSYLSEAFF. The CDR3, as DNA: TGTGCCAGCAGTTACCTTTCAGAAGCTTTCTTT.

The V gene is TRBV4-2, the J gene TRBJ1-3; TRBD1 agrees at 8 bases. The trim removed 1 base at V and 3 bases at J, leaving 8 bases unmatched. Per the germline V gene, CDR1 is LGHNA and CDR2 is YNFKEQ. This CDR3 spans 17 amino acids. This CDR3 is CASSQVRTGGYGNTIYF. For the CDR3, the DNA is TGTGCCAGCAGCCAAGTACGCACAGGGGGGTATGGAAACACCATATATTTT.

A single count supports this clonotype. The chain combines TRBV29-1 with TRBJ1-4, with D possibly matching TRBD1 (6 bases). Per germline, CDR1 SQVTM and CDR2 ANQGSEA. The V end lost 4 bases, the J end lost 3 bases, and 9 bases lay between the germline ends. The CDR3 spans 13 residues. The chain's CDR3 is CSVGGGPNEKLFF. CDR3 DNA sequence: TGCAGCGTTGGTGGGGGCCCTAATGAAAAACTGTTTTTT.

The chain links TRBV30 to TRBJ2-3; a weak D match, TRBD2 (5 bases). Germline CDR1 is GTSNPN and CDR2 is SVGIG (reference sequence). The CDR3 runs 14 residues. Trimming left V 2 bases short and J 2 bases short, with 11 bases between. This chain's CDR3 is CAWSRSSLTDTQYF. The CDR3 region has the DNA TGTGCCTGGAGTCGGTCTAGCCTCACAGATACGCAGTATTTT.

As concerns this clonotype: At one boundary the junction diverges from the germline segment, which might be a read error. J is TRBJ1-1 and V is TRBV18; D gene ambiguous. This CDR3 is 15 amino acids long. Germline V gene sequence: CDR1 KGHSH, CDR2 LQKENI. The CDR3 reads CASSPPGGGNAEAFF. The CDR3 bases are TGTGCCAGCTCACCACCGGGTGGAGGGAACGCTGAAGCTTTCTTT. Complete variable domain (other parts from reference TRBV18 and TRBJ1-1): NAGVMQNPRHLVRRRGQEARLRCSPMKGHSHVYWYRQLPEEGLKFMVYLQKENIIDESGMPKERFSAEFPKEGPSILRIQQVVRGDSAAYFCASSPPGGGNAEAFFGQGTRLTVV.